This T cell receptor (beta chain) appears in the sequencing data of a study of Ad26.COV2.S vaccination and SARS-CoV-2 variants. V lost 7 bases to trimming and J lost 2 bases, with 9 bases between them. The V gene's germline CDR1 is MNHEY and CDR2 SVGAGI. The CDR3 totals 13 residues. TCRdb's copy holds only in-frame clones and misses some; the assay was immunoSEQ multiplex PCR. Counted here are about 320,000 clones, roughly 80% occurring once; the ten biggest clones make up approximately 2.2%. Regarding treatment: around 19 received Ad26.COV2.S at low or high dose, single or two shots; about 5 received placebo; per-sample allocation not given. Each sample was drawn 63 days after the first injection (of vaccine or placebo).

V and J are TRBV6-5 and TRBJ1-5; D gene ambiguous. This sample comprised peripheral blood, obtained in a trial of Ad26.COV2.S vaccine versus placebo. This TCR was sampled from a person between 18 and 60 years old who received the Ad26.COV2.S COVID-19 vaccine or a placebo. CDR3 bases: TGTGCCAGCATAGGCCAGGGCAATCAGCCCCAGCATTTT. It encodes CASIGQGNQPQHF.